This TCR beta chain was identified in a study of T cell repertoires in cytomegalovirus infection. Study summary: It can be stated that public TCR beta signatures indicated CMV infection as well as a matching HLA type. Points from the study as a whole: CMV-specific TCR beta clonotypes restricted by HLA-C dominated the ex vivo response.

MiXCR was run by TCRdb on the reads, yielding one entry per CDR3 protein. Of fewer than 850,000 distinct CDR3 sequences in the sample, 25% to 35% were seen once. Remarks on this clonotype: Its antigen is undetermined.

Sequencing was performed on cultured CD8+ T cells from PBMCs, taken from culture after CMV antigen stimulation. The origin of this receptor is a human donor in good health (CMV status not recorded). Some clones in this sample may be carry-over from other donors' samples.

The CDR3 nucleotides are TGTGCCAGCAGTTTGGACGAAGGGGACAATGAGCAGTTCTTC. Amino acid sequence: CASSLDEGDNEQFF. The chain links TRBV28 to TRBJ2-1, with TRBD1 as a possible D gene (5 bases). The CDR3 length is 14 residues. Trimming removed 3 bases at V and 5 bases at J, with 11 bases between. Germline CDR1 is MDHEN and CDR2 is SYDVKM. Full variable domain (outside the CDR3, taken from reference TRBV28 and TRBJ2-1): DVKVTQSSRYLVKRTGEKVFLECVQDMDHENMFWYRQDPGLGLRLIYFSYDVKMKEKGDIPEGYSVSREKKERFSLILESASTNQTSMYLCASSLDEGDNEQFFGPGTRLTVL.